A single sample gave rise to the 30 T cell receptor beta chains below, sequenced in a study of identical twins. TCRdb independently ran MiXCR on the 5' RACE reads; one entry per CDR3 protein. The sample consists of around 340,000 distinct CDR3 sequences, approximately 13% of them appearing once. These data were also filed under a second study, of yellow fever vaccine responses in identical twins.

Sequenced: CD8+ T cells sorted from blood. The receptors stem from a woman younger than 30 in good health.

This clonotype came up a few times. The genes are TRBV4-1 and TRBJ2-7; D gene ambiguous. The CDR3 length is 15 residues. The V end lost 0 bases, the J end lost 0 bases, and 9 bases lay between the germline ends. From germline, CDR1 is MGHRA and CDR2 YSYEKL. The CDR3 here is CASSQEWQRSYEQYF. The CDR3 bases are TGCGCCAGCAGCCAAGAATGGCAGCGCTCCTACGAGCAGTACTTC.

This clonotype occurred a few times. The CDR3 nucleotides are TGTGCCAGCAGTCTACTAGCGAGCGGCTACGAGCAGTACTTC. Its protein is CASSLLASGYEQYF. This chain connects TRBV28 to TRBJ2-7; 7 nucleotides agree with TRBD2. This CDR3 has 14 amino acids. The J segment lost 3 bases and the V segment lost 5 bases, leaving 7 bases of the junction unmatched. In germline, CDR1 is MDHEN, CDR2 SYDVKM.

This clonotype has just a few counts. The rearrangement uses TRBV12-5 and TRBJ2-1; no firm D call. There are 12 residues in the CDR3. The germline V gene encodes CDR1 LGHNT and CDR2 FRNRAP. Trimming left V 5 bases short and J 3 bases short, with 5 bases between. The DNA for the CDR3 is TGTGCTAGTGGTCCCTACTACAATGAGCAGTTCTTC. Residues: CASGPYYNEQFF.

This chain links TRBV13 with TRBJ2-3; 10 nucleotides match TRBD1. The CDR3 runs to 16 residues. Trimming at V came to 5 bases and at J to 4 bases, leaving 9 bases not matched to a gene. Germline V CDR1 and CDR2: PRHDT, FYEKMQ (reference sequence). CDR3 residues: CASSQWGTGVSDTQYF. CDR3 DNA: TGTGCCAGCAGCCAATGGGGGACAGGGGTTTCAGATACGCAGTATTTT.

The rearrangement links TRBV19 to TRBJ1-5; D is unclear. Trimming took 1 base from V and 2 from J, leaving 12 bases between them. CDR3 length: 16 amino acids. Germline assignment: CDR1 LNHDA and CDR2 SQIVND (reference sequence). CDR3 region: CASSIGTAFGNQPQHF. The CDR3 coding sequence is TGTGCCAGTAGTATAGGTACAGCGTTTGGCAATCAGCCCCAGCATTTT.

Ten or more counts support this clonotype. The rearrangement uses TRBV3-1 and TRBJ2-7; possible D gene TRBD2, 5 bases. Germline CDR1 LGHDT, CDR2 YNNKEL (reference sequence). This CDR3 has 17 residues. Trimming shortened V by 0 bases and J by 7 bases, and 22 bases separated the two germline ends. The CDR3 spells CASSQDWRPAKGGEQYV. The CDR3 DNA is TGTGCCAGCAGCCAAGATTGGAGGCCCGCCAAGGGTGGGGAGCAGTACGTC.

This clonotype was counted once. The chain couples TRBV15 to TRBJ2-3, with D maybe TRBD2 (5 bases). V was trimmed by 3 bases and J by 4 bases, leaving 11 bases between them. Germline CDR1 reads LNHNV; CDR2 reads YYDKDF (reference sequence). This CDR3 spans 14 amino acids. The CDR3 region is CATSSDRGPDTQYF. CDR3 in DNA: TGTGCCACCAGCAGCGATCGAGGGCCAGATACGCAGTATTTT.

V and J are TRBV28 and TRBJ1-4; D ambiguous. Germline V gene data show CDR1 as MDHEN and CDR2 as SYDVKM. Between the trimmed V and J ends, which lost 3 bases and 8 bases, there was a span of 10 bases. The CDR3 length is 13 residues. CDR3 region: CASSFGDWEKLFF. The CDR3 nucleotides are TGTGCCAGCAGTTTTGGGGATTGGGAAAAACTGTTTTTT.

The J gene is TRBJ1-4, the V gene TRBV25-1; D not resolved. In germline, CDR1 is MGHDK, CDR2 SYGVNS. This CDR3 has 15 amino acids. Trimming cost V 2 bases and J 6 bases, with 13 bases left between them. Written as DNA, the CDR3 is TGTGCCAGCAGTGAAAAAAATTATCGGGATGAAAAACTGTTTTTT. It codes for CASSEKNYRDEKLFF.

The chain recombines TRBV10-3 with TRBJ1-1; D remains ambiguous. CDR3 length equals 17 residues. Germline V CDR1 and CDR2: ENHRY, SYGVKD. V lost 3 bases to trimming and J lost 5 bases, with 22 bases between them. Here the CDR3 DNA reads TGTGCCATCAGTGACCCCCACAGATTCGGGCCCGGGACTGAAGCTTTCTTT. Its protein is CAISDPHRFGPGTEAFF.

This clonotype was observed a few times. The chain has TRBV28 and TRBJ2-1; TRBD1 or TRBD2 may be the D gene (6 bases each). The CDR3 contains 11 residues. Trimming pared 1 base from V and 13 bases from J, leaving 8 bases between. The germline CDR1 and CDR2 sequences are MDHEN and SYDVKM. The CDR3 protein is CASSLLGGQFF. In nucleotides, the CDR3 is TGTGCCAGCAGTTTATTGGGGGGCCAGTTCTTC.

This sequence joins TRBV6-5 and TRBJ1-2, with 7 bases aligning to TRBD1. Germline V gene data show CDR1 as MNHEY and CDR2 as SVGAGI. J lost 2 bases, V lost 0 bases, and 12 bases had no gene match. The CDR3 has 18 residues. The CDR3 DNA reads TGTGCCAGCAGTTACTCCCAATCAGGGGGGGTTGTGAACTATGGCTACACCTTC. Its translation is CASSYSQSGGVVNYGYTF.

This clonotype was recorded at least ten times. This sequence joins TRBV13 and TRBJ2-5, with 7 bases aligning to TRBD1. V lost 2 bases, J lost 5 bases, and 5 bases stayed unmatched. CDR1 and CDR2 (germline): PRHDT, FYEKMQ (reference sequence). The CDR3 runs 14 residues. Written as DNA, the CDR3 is TGTGCCAGCAGCTTATGGGACAGCAGGGAGACCCAGTACTTC. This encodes CASSLWDSRETQYF. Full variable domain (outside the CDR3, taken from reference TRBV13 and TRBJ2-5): AAGVIQSPRHLIKEKRETATLKCYPIPRHDTVYWYQQGPGQDPQFLISFYEKMQSDKGSIPDRFSAQQFSDYHSELNMSSLELGDSALYFCASSLWDSRETQYFGPGTRLLVL.

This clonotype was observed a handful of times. CDR3 amino acids: CASSYDRDRGSYEQYV. The CDR3 DNA follows: TGTGCCAGCAGCTACGACCGGGACAGGGGATCCTACGAGCAGTACGTC. This chain uses TRBV7-8 with TRBJ2-7; TRBD1 agrees at 10 bases. The CDR3 sequence is 16 residues long. The V and J ends lost 4 bases and 1 base, in that order; junction bases with no gene match: 7. Germline assignment: CDR1 SGHVS and CDR2 FQNEAQ.

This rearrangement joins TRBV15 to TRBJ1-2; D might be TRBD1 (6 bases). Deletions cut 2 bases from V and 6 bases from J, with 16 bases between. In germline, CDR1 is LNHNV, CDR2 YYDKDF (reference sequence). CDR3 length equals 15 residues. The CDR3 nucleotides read TGTGCCACCAGCAGACGTGGACAGATCGTCAATGGCTACACCTTC. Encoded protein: CATSRRGQIVNGYTF. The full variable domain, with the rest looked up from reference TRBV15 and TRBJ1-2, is DAMVIQNPRYQVTQFGKPVTLSCSQTLNHNVMYWYQQKSSQAPKLLFHYYDKDFNNEADTPDNFQSRRPNTSFCFLDIRSPGLGDTAMYLCATSRRGQIVNGYTFGSGTRLTVV.

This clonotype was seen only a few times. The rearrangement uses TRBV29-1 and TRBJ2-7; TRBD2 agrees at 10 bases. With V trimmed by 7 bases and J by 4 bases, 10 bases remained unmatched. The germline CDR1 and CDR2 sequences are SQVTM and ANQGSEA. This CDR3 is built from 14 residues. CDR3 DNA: TGCAGCGCCGGGACTAGCGAAAGATGGTACGAGCAGTACTTC. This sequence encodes CSAGTSERWYEQYF.

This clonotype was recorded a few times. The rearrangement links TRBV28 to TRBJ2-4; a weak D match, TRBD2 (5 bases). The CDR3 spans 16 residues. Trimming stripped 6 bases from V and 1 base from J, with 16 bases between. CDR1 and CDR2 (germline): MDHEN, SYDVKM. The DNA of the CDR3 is TGTGCCAGCAGCAAACTGGACTGGCCGGCCAAAAACATTCAGTACTTC. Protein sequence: CASSKLDWPAKNIQYF.

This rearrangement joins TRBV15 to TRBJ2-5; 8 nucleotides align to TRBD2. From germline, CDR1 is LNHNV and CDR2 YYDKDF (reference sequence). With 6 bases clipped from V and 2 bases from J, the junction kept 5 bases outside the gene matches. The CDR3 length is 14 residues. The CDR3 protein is CATRASGLQETQYF. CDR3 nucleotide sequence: TGTGCCACCAGGGCTAGCGGGCTTCAAGAGACCCAGTACTTC.

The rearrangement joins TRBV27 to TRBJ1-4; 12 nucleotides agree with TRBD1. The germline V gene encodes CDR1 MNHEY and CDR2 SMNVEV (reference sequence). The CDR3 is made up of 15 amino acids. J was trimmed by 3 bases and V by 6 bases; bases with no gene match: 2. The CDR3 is CASRGQGAANEKLFF. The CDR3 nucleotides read TGTGCCAGCAGGGGACAGGGGGCGGCTAATGAAAAACTGTTTTTT.

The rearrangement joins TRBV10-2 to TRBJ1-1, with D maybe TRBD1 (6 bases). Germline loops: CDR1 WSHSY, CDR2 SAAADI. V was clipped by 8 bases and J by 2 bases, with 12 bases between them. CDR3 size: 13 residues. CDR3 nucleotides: TGCGCCAGCGGCCCCAGGGGAAACACTGAAGCTTTCTTT. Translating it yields CASGPRGNTEAFF.

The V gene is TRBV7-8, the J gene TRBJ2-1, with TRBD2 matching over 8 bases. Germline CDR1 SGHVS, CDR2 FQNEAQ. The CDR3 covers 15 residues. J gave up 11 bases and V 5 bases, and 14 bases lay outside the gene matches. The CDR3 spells CASSREGLLQWQQFF. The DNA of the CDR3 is TGTGCCAGCAGCCGGGAGGGACTGCTACAATGGCAGCAGTTCTTC.

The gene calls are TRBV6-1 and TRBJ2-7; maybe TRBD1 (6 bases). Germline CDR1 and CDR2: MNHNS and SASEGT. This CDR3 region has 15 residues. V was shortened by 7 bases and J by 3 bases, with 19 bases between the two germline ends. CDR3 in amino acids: CASMNREGFSYEQYV. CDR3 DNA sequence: TGTGCCAGCATGAACAGGGAAGGGTTTAGCTACGAGCAGTACGTC.

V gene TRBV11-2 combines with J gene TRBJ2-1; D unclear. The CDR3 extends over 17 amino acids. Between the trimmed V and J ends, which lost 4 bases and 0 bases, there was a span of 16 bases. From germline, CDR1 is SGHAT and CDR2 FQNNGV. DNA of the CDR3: TGTGCCAGCAGCTCAGCTCGGACCTTTAGCTCCTACAATGAGCAGTTCTTC. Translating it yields CASSSARTFSSYNEQFF. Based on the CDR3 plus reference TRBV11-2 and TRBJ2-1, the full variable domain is EAGVAQSPRYKIIEKRQSVAFWCNPISGHATLYWYQQILGQGPKLLIQFQNNGVVDDSQLPKDRFSAERLKGVDSTLKIQPAKLEDSAVYLCASSSARTFSSYNEQFFGPGTRLTVL.

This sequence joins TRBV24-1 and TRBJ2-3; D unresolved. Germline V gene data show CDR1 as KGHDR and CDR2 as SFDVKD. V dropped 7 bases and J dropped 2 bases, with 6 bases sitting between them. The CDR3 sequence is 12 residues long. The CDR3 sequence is CATSLSTDTQYF. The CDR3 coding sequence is TGTGCCACCAGCTTGTCCACAGATACGCAGTATTTT.

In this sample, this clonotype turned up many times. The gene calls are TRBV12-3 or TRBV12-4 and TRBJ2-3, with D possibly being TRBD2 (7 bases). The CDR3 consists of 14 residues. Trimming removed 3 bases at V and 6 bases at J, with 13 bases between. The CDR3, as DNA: TGTGCCAGCAGTTTCATAAGGGGGGGGGATACGCAGTATTTT. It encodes CASSFIRGGDTQYF.

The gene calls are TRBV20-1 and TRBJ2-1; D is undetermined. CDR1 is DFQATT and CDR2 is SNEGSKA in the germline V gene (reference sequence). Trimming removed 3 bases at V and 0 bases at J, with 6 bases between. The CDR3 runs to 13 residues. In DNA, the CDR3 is TGCAGTGCTAGCGACACCTCCTACAATGAGCAGTTCTTC. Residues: CSASDTSYNEQFF.

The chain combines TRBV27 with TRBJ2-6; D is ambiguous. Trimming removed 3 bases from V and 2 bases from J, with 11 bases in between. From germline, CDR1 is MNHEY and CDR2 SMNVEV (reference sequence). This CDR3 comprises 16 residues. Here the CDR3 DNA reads TGTGCCAGCAGTTTTCAGGTACAAACTGGGGCCAACGTCCTGACTTTC. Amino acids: CASSFQVQTGANVLTF.

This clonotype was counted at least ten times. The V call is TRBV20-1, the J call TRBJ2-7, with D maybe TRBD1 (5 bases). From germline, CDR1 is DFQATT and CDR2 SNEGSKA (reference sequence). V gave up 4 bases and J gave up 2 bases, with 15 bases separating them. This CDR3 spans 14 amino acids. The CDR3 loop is CSATVGREPYEQYV. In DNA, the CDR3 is TGCAGTGCTACGGTGGGCAGGGAACCCTACGAGCAGTACGTC.

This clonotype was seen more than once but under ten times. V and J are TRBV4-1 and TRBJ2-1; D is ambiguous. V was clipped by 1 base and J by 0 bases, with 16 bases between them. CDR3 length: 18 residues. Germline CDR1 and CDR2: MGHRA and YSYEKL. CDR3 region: CASSQVALSQTSYNEQFF. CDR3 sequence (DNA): TGCGCCAGCAGCCAAGTCGCTCTCTCCCAGACCTCCTACAATGAGCAGTTCTTC.

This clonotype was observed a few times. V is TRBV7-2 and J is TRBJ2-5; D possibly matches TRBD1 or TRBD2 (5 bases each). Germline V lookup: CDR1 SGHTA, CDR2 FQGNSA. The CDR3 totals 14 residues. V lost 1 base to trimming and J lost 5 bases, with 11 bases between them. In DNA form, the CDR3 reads TGTGCCAGCAGCTTAGGCGGCAGGGAGGAGACCCAGTACTTC. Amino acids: CASSLGGREETQYF.